The sequence of this T cell receptor (beta chain) was determined in a study of cytomegalovirus exposure and HLA in healthy donors listed by TCRdb under 2017. For the wider study: An earlier analysis of 550 to 700 of the donors reported approximately 270 Gb of sequence data and around 110 million unique TCR beta sequences from about 200 million T cells. In a later genetic analysis, genome-wide SNP genotypes for about three fifths of the roughly 670 donors were used, and that subset was treated as a discovery cohort. A later analysis re-analyzed previously published TCR beta repertoires from 660 or so donors and added high-resolution HLA genotyping to study TCR occurrence patterns. Of the 300 to 400 genotyped donors, roughly 80% fell in the genetic ancestry cluster associated with self-reported Caucasian donors. Because of strong linkage in the cohort, five DR-DQ haplotypes were treated as single units for association and clustering. An earlier analysis of some 600 of the donors applied high-throughput TCR beta sequencing to assess whether each TCR beta V gene segment acted as functional or pseudogenic. Rather than drawing on any new phenotypic data, the later analysis identified candidate immune exposures from TCR beta sequences and the way those sequences occurred across donors. All discovery cohort repertoires had been generated on a single sequencing platform. Around 300 gigabases of sequencing data and tens of millions of unique TCR sequences were included in an early release covering about 700 HLA-typed donors. The study was designed to test whether signatures of past pathogen exposure could be identified by cataloging public T cell receptors. Donor age, sex, ethnicity and CMV serostatus were collected together with the repertoire data. Besides the first cohort of hundreds of subjects, a separate validation cohort made up of some 110 different subjects was used. Typing coverage varied by locus: roughly 620-630 donors for A, B, C, DRB1 and DQB1; 522 for DQA1; 606 for DPA1; some 470 for DPB1. Among a few hundred genotyped donors of the cohort, an average of approximately 230,000 unique TCR beta nucleotide sequences were sequenced per donor, roughly 20% of them non-productive. HLA typing included class I and class II loci at four-digit resolution. The study used immunosequencing to profile the T cell repertoires of 666 subjects and linked those repertoires to cytomegalovirus serostatus. The study combined high-throughput TCR immunosequencing, statistical association of individual TCRs with disease status, and machine learning to predict cytomegalovirus infection status. The full study reports these points: The cohort was sequenced for TCR beta chains only, and without alpha or paired-chain data the features that could be detected were limited. The classifier was reported to diagnose cytomegalovirus status with high specificity and sensitivity in both the original and validation cohorts. A further reported finding was that TCR beta sequences accurately predicted the HLA-A and HLA-B alleles for most subjects in the first cohort. An earlier analysis of approximately 500 of the donors showed that most TCR beta V segments appeared in productive rearrangements either about 87% or about 30% of the time, which broadly matched IMGT annotations. Correlated functional status among segregating V segments might be attributable to linkage disequilibrium, but an unknown experimental factor could not be ruled out. Some 16 rarely observed V segments, including chromosome 9 orphons, were excluded from the earlier analysis of 550 to 700 of the donors because counts were too low. The study listed approximately 160 TCR beta chains as associated with cytomegalovirus. A later genetic analysis associated a missense DCLRE1C variant with V-gene and J-gene trimming of TCR beta chains, and an independent cohort replicated the association. A cluster of highly shared sequence variants was judged likely to represent a technical artifact of the sequencing pipeline. At a false discovery rate of 0.05, a later analysis linked roughly 17,000 TCR beta sequences to specific HLA alleles. In a later analysis, the rate of TCR association differed among HLA loci, with DRB1 alleles having the most associated TCRs and HLA-C alleles having the fewest. The 87-base-pair reads could not distinguish some IMGT-functional V segments, including TRBV6-2 and TRBV6-3, so those segments were excluded. Sequencing depth was assumed to be roughly uniform across donors in the presence/absence analyses, though that assumption may not hold. Most CMV-associated TCR beta chains appeared to be HLA-restricted in a later analysis, and the HLA associations seemed to be driven largely by CMV exposure. While some public TCRs were present in many individuals, most TCR sequences turned up only very rarely across donors. A later analysis found that HLA-associated TCR beta chains were more clonally expanded and had lower generation probabilities than equally common non-associated chains. Because some donors lacked HLA typing at each locus, the association tests relied only on the typed subset. In a later genetic analysis, fewer N-insertions in productive TCRs were reported among donors in an Asian-associated ancestry cluster than the roughly 640-donor mean. The authors suggested that the approach could potentially be extended to other disease states and immunological phenotypes. A few of the identified cytomegalovirus-associated TCR beta chains were confirmed in vitro to be specific for cytomegalovirus antigens. A later analysis reported that several top co-occurrence clusters appeared linked to parvovirus B19, influenza, CMV and Epstein-Barr virus. When HLA alleles, especially DR and DQ, strongly co-occurred, TCR associations were difficult to assign to individual alleles. The only immune exposure information available for the cohort was CMV serostatus.

In total, over 600 healthy bone marrow donors made up the cohort. At the time of sampling, every cohort member was nominally healthy, though immune exposures that went unrecorded were likely present. The donor was CMV seronegative and was included in the group of a few hundred seronegative cohort members. A peripheral blood sample was collected from each donor, and TCR beta sequencing was performed on peripheral blood mononuclear cells. The Qiagen DNeasy Blood Extraction Kit was used to extract genomic DNA from the blood cell samples. The library relied on the immunoSEQ multiplex PCR assay. A mixture of 60 forward primers for TCR Vbeta segments and 13 reverse primers for TCR Jbeta segments was used in the multiplex PCR. Amplification of the CDR3 region of rearranged TCR beta genes was performed with a multiplex PCR assay on genomic DNA. On the Illumina HiSeq System, the amplified TCR beta libraries were sequenced as 87-base-pair reads. As for how the authors treated the data: A later analysis tallied 70 million to 100 million unique TCR beta chains across the 700 or so repertoires, and approximately 12 million of those chains were shared by two or more donors. A nearest-neighbor algorithm error-corrected the raw reads and collapsed the reads into unique sequences, merging closely related sequences to remove PCR and sequencing errors. Alignment of CDR3 sequences to IMGT reference sequences was used to assign V, D and J gene segments. Each retained sequence needed at least a six-nucleotide match to both a V gene segment and a J gene segment. Rearrangements were called productive when the CDR3 lacked stop codons and stayed in frame with V and J; all others were non-productive. CDR3 was defined by IMGT convention, running from the second conserved V-encoded cysteine to the conserved J-encoded phenylalanine. Sequences without an unambiguous match to a single V gene segment were excluded from the earlier analysis of about 600 of the donors. In an earlier analysis of 587 of the donors, a V segment was called functional when productive rearrangements were above 56.7%, and segregating when the standard deviation between donors exceeded 5%. A statistical classification framework was built to diagnose cytomegalovirus status from the catalog of TCR beta chain sequences. A later analysis assigned V and J genes by comparing TCR nucleotide sequences with IMGT/GENE-DB human TR gene sequences. In a later analysis, CDR3 sequences and most-parsimonious VDJ recombination scenarios were assigned using the TCRdist pipeline. In a later analysis, each TCR beta chain was defined by its CDR3 amino acid sequence together with its V-gene family, and reads lacking a unique V-gene family were excluded. In a later analysis, 550 to 650 highly shared, low-generation-probability nucleotide sequences were removed to address suspected cross-contamination and a sequencing artifact. For each public chain, a later analysis derived a clonal expansion index from normalized ranks of inferred template counts within each repertoire. In a later analysis, generation probabilities were computed using a VDJ recombination model fitted to out-of-frame rearrangements, and the results were checked against IGoR. Hypergeometric tests were used in a later analysis to score TCR-TCR, TCR-HLA and TCR-CMV co-occurrence, with a repertoire-size bias correction applied to the TCR pairs. To estimate false discovery rates, a later analysis permuted the HLA or CMV assignments 20 times. In a later analysis, co-occurring TCRs were grouped using DBSCAN, with TCRdist sequence similarity added in when clustering inside HLA-allele-positive subsets. Repertoires with fewer than 30,000 or more than 120,000 public chains, plus five repertoires with anomalous nucleotide sharing, were excluded from co-occurrence clustering. TCRdb took over this immuneACCESS table, retaining in-frame rearrangements with V and J assigned. Such tables are incomplete; in checked studies, under half of the missing clones stem from an unresolved V gene, and the remainder is unexplained. The DNA gave D and trimming, while V, J and clone size come from that table. The table of this sample itemizes 130,000 to 150,000 clones. The ten largest clones capture 0.8% to 1% of the sample.

Worth noting for this clone: Its antigen remains undetermined.

V was cut back by 6 bases and J by 5 bases, leaving a gap of 16 bases between them. The CDR3 runs 14 amino acids, cysteine and phenylalanine included. The CDR3 DNA has 42 bases and is translated from base 1. The germline V gene (reference sequence) provides CDR1 MNHEY and CDR2 SMNVEV. The clonotype originates from a male donor in good health and CMV-seronegative. Recombination linked TRBV27 to TRBJ1-1, with the D gene uncertain. Sequencing was performed on PBMCs. CDR3 sequence: CASSPSVRGTEAFF. Read as DNA, the sequence is TGTGCCAGCAGCCCTTCCGTCAGAGGTACTGAAGCTTTCTTT.